This T cell receptor (beta chain) emerged from a study of blood T cell repertoires in COVID-19. Study as a whole: Samples came from the United States, Italy and Spain, spanning acute and convalescent COVID-19. In each case, the material was cDNA or gDNA derived from T cells, B-cell-depleted T cells, or PBMCs.

The CDR3 loop spans 11 amino acids. V lost 4 bases to trimming and J lost 5 bases, with 4 bases between them. The germline V gene encodes CDR1 SGHTA and CDR2 FQGNSA. As processed by the authors: Reference gene primer amplification in the assay estimated nucleated cell counts. Libraries were prepared by immunoSEQ multiplex PCR; TCRdb keeps only in-frame clonotypes and omits some of them. That table supplies the V and J calls and clone size; D and trimming were determined from the DNA. The data hold some 70,000 clones, with around 80% observed a single time. Sequencing was performed on peripheral blood. This chain links TRBV7-2 with TRBJ2-3; no clear D gene. The clonotype was recovered from a man over 45 with active COVID-19. Here the CDR3 reads CASSSLDTQYF. CDR3 DNA: TGTGCCAGCAGCTCACTAGATACGCAGTATTTT.